The 27 T cell receptor beta chains below were found in one sample sequenced in a study of blood T cell repertoires in COVID-19 (TCRdb year 2020). The library came from the immunoSEQ multiplex PCR assay. The table comes from immuneACCESS by way of TCRdb, which keeps in-frame sequences with V and J called. Part of the clones is missing from these tables; in studies checked, under half for an unresolved V gene and the rest for unknown reasons. The sample data list 76,000 or so clones, and about 83% of these were observed just once. Under 9.5% of the sample is held by the ten biggest clonotypes. Input material: peripheral blood. Receptors were obtained from a man aged 25 to 45 with acute or convalescent COVID-19.

The chain recombines TRBV28 with TRBJ1-6, with D perhaps TRBD1 (6 bases). Germline V lookup: CDR1 MDHEN, CDR2 SYDVKM. The CDR3 length is 16 residues. Trimming cost V 6 bases and J 1 base, with 13 bases left between them. The CDR3 DNA sequence: TGTGCCAGCAGGTCCAGGGGAGGGTCCTATAATTCACCCCTCCACTTT. Translation gives CASRSRGGSYNSPLHF. The full variable domain, rest sourced from reference TRBV28 and TRBJ1-6, is DVKVTQSSRYLVKRTGEKVFLECVQDMDHENMFWYRQDPGLGLRLIYFSYDVKMKEKGDIPEGYSVSREKKERFSLILESASTNQTSMYLCASRSRGGSYNSPLHFGNGTRLTVT.

Only a few counts were recorded for this clone. The genes are TRBV4-3 and TRBJ2-7; no firm D call. Germline CDR1 LGHNA, CDR2 YSLEER. The CDR3 is 14 amino acids. V lost 1 base to trimming and J lost 6 bases, with 13 bases between them. The CDR3 nucleotides read TGCGCCAGCAGCCAAGGGCGGTCAGCCCTCGAGCAGTACTTC. It encodes CASSQGRSALEQYF.

This chain links TRBV3-1 (or the pseudogene TRBV3-2) with TRBJ1-2; D remains unclear. The CDR3 is 12 residues long. Deletions cut 0 bases from V and 10 bases from J, with 9 bases between. The germline CDR1 and CDR2 sequences are LGHDT and YNNKEL (reference sequence). The CDR3 bases are TGTGCCAGCAGCCAAGATTGGGCAGTCTACACCTTC. Residues: CASSQDWAVYTF.

The chain joins TRBV25-1 to TRBJ2-1; D gene unclear. Trimming removed 4 bases at V and 8 bases at J, with 15 bases between. Per the germline V gene, CDR1 is MGHDK and CDR2 is SYGVNS. The length of the CDR3 is 14 residues. The CDR3 sequence: CASSVQSGRHEQFF. CDR3 in DNA: TGTGCCAGCAGTGTACAGAGTGGTCGGCATGAGCAGTTCTTC.

This sequence joins TRBV9 and TRBJ2-1; 8 bases line up with TRBD2. The CDR3 consists of 15 residues. V shed 0 bases and J 5 bases; nucleotides not matched to a gene: 4. Germline CDR1 SGDLS, CDR2 YYNGEE. CDR3 sequence (DNA): TGTGCCAGCAGCGTAGATGGGACTAGGGACAATGAGCAGTTCTTC. It specifies CASSVDGTRDNEQFF.

The chain couples TRBV5-8 to TRBJ2-3, with 7 bases lining up with TRBD1. CDR3 size: 16 residues. Unmatched junction bases numbered 12, after V lost 2 bases and J lost 6 bases. From germline, CDR1 is SGHTS and CDR2 YDEGEE. The chain's CDR3 is CASSLIGRGRSDTQYF. The CDR3 DNA sequence: TGTGCCAGCAGCTTAATCGGAAGGGGGCGGTCGGATACGCAGTATTTT.

The rearrangement uses TRBV7-3 and TRBJ2-2; D perhaps matches TRBD2 (6 bases). The germline V gene encodes CDR1 SGHTA and CDR2 FQGTGA. Trimming cost V 3 bases and J 7 bases, with 12 bases left between them. CDR3 length: 14 amino acids. The CDR3 reads CASSFGLLGGELFF. As DNA, the CDR3 is TGTGCCAGCAGCTTCGGACTATTGGGCGGGGAGCTGTTTTTT.

The rearrangement joins TRBV7-8 to TRBJ2-2, with TRBD2 as a possible D gene (7 bases). Germline V gene lookup returns CDR1 SGHVS and CDR2 FQNEAQ. The germline V and J ends were trimmed by 5 bases and 5 bases, with 12 bases remaining between them. The CDR3 has 14 residues. CDR3 region: CASSARGGTGELFF. For the CDR3, the DNA is TGTGCCAGCAGCGCTAGGGGGGGGACCGGGGAGCTGTTTTTT.

The gene calls are TRBV5-1 and TRBJ2-4; D possibly corresponds to TRBD1 (5 bases). The CDR3 has 15 amino acids. The germline V gene has CDR1 SGHRS and CDR2 YFSETQ. Trimming removed 3 bases from V and 0 bases from J, with 10 bases in between. CDR3 nucleotides: TGCGCCAGCAGCTCCAGTGGGGCAGCCAAAAACATTCAGTACTTC. It codes for CASSSSGAAKNIQYF.

V gene TRBV3-1 (or the pseudogene TRBV3-2) combines with J gene TRBJ1-1; tentatively, D is TRBD1 (5 bases). The V and J ends lost 4 bases and 3 bases respectively, with 12 bases between them. The CDR3 has 14 amino acids. Germline V gene sequence: CDR1 LGHDT, CDR2 YNNKEL (reference sequence). CDR3 protein: CASSPAGQDTEAFF. CDR3 nucleotides: TGTGCCAGCAGCCCAGCAGGGCAGGACACTGAAGCTTTCTTT.

The chain has TRBV25-1 and TRBJ1-1, with D hard to call. Deletions cut 10 bases from V and 4 bases from J, with 10 bases between. The CDR3 covers 11 residues. The germline CDR1 and CDR2 sequences are MGHDK and SYGVNS. Here the CDR3 reads CATLYGTEAFF. The CDR3 bases are TGTGCCACCTTGTACGGCACTGAAGCTTTCTTT.

The chain carries TRBV5-1 and TRBJ2-7; D is perhaps TRBD1 (5 bases). V lost 6 bases and J lost 5, with 18 bases in between. From germline, CDR1 is SGHRS and CDR2 YFSETQ. CDR3 size: 14 residues. The CDR3 is CASIPAAGQNEQYF. CDR3 coding DNA: TGCGCCAGCATCCCGGCGGCAGGGCAAAACGAGCAGTACTTC.

The chain employs TRBV4-3 and TRBJ1-6, with 8 bases that match TRBD1. Germline CDR1 LGHNA, CDR2 YSLEER. J gave up 7 bases and V 2 bases, and 7 bases lay outside the gene matches. The length of the CDR3 is 16 residues. CDR3 coding DNA: TGCGCCAGCAGCCAAAACCCGCAGGGGGCGAATTCACCCCTCCACTTT. This encodes CASSQNPQGANSPLHF.

The V and J genes are TRBV11-2 and TRBJ2-7, with D perhaps TRBD2 (5 bases). The V end was cut by 0 bases, the J end by 4 bases, with 16 bases between. The CDR3 runs to 16 residues. CDR1 and CDR2 (germline): SGHAT, FQNNGV. The CDR3 DNA sequence: TGTGCCAGCAGCTTAGAGGCCGGGCTAGCAGGTTACGAGCAGTACTTC. Its translation: CASSLEAGLAGYEQYF.

The count of this clone is one. V and J are TRBV9 and TRBJ1-3; D not resolved. From germline, CDR1 is SGDLS and CDR2 YYNGEE. V gave up 0 bases and J gave up 4 bases, with 11 bases separating them. The CDR3 contains 15 residues. CDR3 residues: CASSVALGSGNTIYF. The CDR3 nucleotides read TGTGCCAGCAGCGTAGCTCTCGGTTCAGGAAACACCATATATTTT.

This clone was counted a single time. The chain couples TRBV4-1 to TRBJ2-7, with D possibly TRBD2 on 6 matching bases. Germline V lookup: CDR1 MGHRA, CDR2 YSYEKL. The CDR3 covers 14 residues. V dropped 1 base and J dropped 4 bases, with 11 bases sitting between them. The CDR3 nucleotides are TGCGCCAGCAGCCAAGTCGTGGAGGGGTACGAGCAGTACTTC. Translation: CASSQVVEGYEQYF.

V usage is TRBV19 and J usage is TRBJ2-7, with D uncertain. Trimming took off 3 bases at V and 1 base at J, with 7 bases between the two ends. This CDR3 comprises 13 residues. Germline-derived CDR1 and CDR2 are LNHDA and SQIVND (reference sequence). The CDR3 reads CASSMRYSYEQYF. CDR3 sequence (DNA): TGTGCCAGTAGTATGCGTTATTCCTACGAGCAGTACTTC.

This clone was counted only a few times. This sequence joins TRBV18 and TRBJ2-3, with a tentative D call TRBD1 (6 bases). V dropped 1 base and J dropped 1 base, with 9 bases sitting between them. CDR1 and CDR2 (germline): KGHSH, LQKENI. CDR3 length equals 15 residues. CDR3 sequence reads: CASSPQGVGTDTQYF. For the CDR3, the DNA is TGTGCCAGCTCACCACAGGGGGTGGGCACAGATACGCAGTATTTT.

V usage is TRBV28 and J usage is TRBJ2-3; D remains ambiguous. The germline CDR1 and CDR2 sequences are MDHEN and SYDVKM. The CDR3 is 17 residues long. Trimming took 4 bases from V and 2 from J, leaving 19 bases between them. CDR3 sequence: CASSSSYELSTTDTQYF. For the CDR3, the DNA is TGTGCCAGCAGTTCCTCATACGAGCTTTCTACCACAGATACGCAGTATTTT.

The chain uses TRBV27 and TRBJ1-5; D gene unclear. Trimming stripped 6 bases from V and 6 bases from J, with 6 bases between. Germline V gene sequence: CDR1 MNHEY, CDR2 SMNVEV (reference sequence). This CDR3 is 11 amino acids long. The CDR3 DNA reads as TGTGCCAGCAGGAGGGTTCAGCCCCAGCATTTT. Amino acids: CASRRVQPQHF.

The rearrangement joins TRBV10-1 to TRBJ1-1; TRBD1 is a possible D gene (6 bases). The germline V gene has CDR1 WNHNN and CDR2 SYGVQD (reference sequence). This CDR3 is 13 amino acids long. V was shortened by 4 bases and J by 8 bases, with 14 bases between the two germline ends. CDR3 in amino acids: CASSANRVDEAFF. The CDR3 region has the DNA TGCGCCAGCAGTGCTAACAGGGTCGACGAAGCTTTCTTT.

The CDR3 here is CASTNGGVMNTEAFF. In DNA form, the CDR3 reads TGTGCCAGCACCAACGGCGGGGTCATGAACACTGAAGCTTTCTTT. The V gene is TRBV6-4, the J gene TRBJ1-1; D ambiguous. The CDR3 is 15 residues long. V lost 7 bases and J lost 0, with 15 bases in between. CDR1 and CDR2 (germline): MRHNA, SNTAGT.

This chain joins TRBV7-6 and TRBJ2-7; TRBD2 is a possible D gene (5 bases). The CDR3 is 13 residues long. Deletions cut 1 base from V and 2 bases from J, with 6 bases between. Germline CDR1 is SGHVS and CDR2 is FNYEAQ. CDR3 in amino acids: CASSLDGTYEQYF. The CDR3 region has the DNA TGTGCCAGCAGCTTAGACGGGACCTACGAGCAGTACTTC.

This chain joins TRBV7-3 and TRBJ2-3; 13 bases agree with TRBD2. V lost 5 bases, J lost 0 bases, and 5 bases stayed unmatched. The CDR3 covers 17 residues. Germline CDR1 SGHTA, CDR2 FQGTGA. The CDR3 is CASSRLAGGHSTDTQYF. In DNA, the CDR3 is TGTGCCAGCAGCCGACTAGCGGGAGGACATAGCACAGATACGCAGTATTTT. The complete variable domain, with remaining parts taken from reference TRBV7-3 and TRBJ2-3, reads GAGVSQTPSNKVTEKGKYVELRCDPISGHTALYWYRQSLGQGPEFLIYFQGTGAADDSGLPNDRFFAVRPEGSVSTLKIQRTERGDSAVYLCASSRLAGGHSTDTQYFGPGTRLTVL.

The V and J genes are TRBV2 and TRBJ2-4; D may be TRBD2 (6 bases). The CDR3 has 14 residues. The germline gives CDR1 SNHLY, CDR2 FYNNEI. V was shortened by 8 bases and J by 0 bases, with 11 bases between the two germline ends. CDR3 nucleotides: TGTGCCAGCCACGGGACTCTAGCCAAAAACATTCAGTACTTC. Amino acid sequence: CASHGTLAKNIQYF.

The table lists this clone with a count of one. This chain connects TRBV18 to TRBJ2-7; TRBD2 is a possible D gene (6 bases). The CDR3 contains 12 residues. Germline V CDR1 and CDR2: KGHSH, LQKENI. V lost 3 bases and J 6 bases, leaving 9 bases between the germline ends. The CDR3 here is CASSPEGREQYF. CDR3 DNA sequence: TGTGCCAGCTCACCGGAGGGCCGCGAGCAGTACTTC.

The chain recombines TRBV28 with TRBJ2-2; TRBD1 matches at 10 bases. This CDR3 comprises 15 residues. Germline V lookup: CDR1 MDHEN, CDR2 SYDVKM. Germline trimming cut 4 bases from V and 7 bases from J; bases unmatched to any gene: 6. The CDR3 is CASSSRQGAVGELFF. The CDR3 nucleotides are TGTGCCAGCAGTTCCCGACAGGGGGCGGTCGGGGAGCTGTTTTTT.